Below, 18 T cell receptor beta chains from the same sample are listed, as sequenced in a study of T cells in Graves' hyperthyroidism and ophthalmopathy. Amplification of TCR beta CDR3 regions used RNA as the template. Researchers ran a first-round RT-PCR on the TCR CDR3 using the HTBI primer set. TCRdb recomputed calls from the multiplex PCR reads with MiXCR, one row per CDR3 protein. The sample consists of around 350,000 distinct CDR3 sequences, roughly 19% of them appearing once. Sequenced input: blood. All receptors come from a young woman with Graves' hyperthyroidism.

This clonotype was detected many times. V usage is TRBV6-2 or TRBV6-3 and J usage is TRBJ1-3; D gene uncertain. The CDR3 totals 18 residues. Deletions cut 1 base from V and 4 bases from J, with 20 bases between. Per germline, CDR1 MNHEY and CDR2 SVGEGT. The CDR3 loop is CASSYFGKRPQAGNTIYF. The CDR3 DNA is TGTGCCAGCAGTTACTTCGGTAAAAGGCCCCAAGCCGGAAACACCATATATTTT.

In this sample, this clonotype turned up many times. V gene TRBV15 combines with J gene TRBJ2-5, with 7 bases identical to TRBD2. Trimming at V came to 0 bases and at J to 0 bases, leaving 7 bases not matched to a gene. The CDR3 loop spans 17 amino acids. Germline CDR1 and CDR2: LNHNV and YYDKDF (reference sequence). The CDR3 region is CATSREKSGAYQETQYF. CDR3 nucleotide sequence: TGTGCCACCAGCAGAGAGAAAAGCGGGGCGTACCAAGAGACCCAGTACTTC.

This clonotype was seen at least ten times. This sequence joins TRBV20-1 and TRBJ2-7; D may match TRBD1 or TRBD2 (5 bases each). V shed 4 bases and J shed 5 bases, with 12 bases lying between them. The germline V gene encodes CDR1 DFQATT and CDR2 SNEGSKA (reference sequence). This CDR3 comprises 12 residues. CDR3 in DNA: TGCAGTGCTAACCGGGACGGAGACGAGCAGTACTTC. Its protein product is CSANRDGDEQYF.

The sample holds many counts of this clonotype. This chain joins TRBV6-2 or TRBV6-3 and TRBJ1-5; tentative D call: TRBD1 (5 bases). V was trimmed by 0 bases and J by 2 bases, leaving 20 bases between them. The germline CDR1 and CDR2 sequences are MNHEY and SVGEGT. This CDR3 region has 19 residues. The CDR3 protein is CASSYSLRDAGYRNQPQHF. The DNA for the CDR3 is TGTGCCAGCAGTTACTCGTTAAGGGACGCGGGATATCGCAATCAGCCCCAGCATTTT.

This clonotype was detected a few times. The chain employs TRBV9 and TRBJ2-7; 8 bases agree with TRBD2. Germline-derived CDR1 and CDR2 are SGDLS and YYNGEE. Trimming at V came to 3 bases and at J to 0 bases, leaving 8 bases not matched to a gene. This CDR3 contains 16 residues. This CDR3 reads CASSASTSAASYEQYF. CDR3 nucleotides: TGTGCCAGCAGCGCTTCGACTAGCGCAGCCTCCTACGAGCAGTACTTC.

In regard to this clonotype: This CDR3 is missing its conserved last phenylalanine or tryptophan, likely due to a read error. The gene calls are TRBV7-9 and TRBJ1-2, with 7 positions matching TRBD1. Trimming cost V 3 bases and J 3 bases; bases outside gene matches: 7. The CDR3 sequence is 15 residues long. Per the germline V gene, CDR1 is SEHNR and CDR2 is FQNEAQ (reference sequence). In DNA, the CDR3 is TGTGCCAGCAGCTTGTACAGACAGGGCTACTATGGCTACACCCTC. This sequence encodes CASSLYRQGYYGYTL.

This clonotype was recorded a few times. V usage is TRBV29-1 and J usage is TRBJ2-2; either TRBD1 or TRBD2 may fit D (5 bases each). Germline lookup yields CDR1 SQVTM and CDR2 ANQGSEA. V was trimmed by 1 base and J by 2 bases, leaving 14 bases between them. This CDR3 contains 16 residues. In DNA form, the CDR3 reads TGCAGCGTTGAAGCGGGAAAAGACAGAAACACCGGGGAGCTGTTTTTT. This gives the protein CSVEAGKDRNTGELFF.

This clonotype was detected ten times or more. CDR3 amino acids: CASSESRGTLYEQYF. The CDR3 region has the DNA TGTGCCAGCAGTGAATCCAGGGGGACGCTCTACGAGCAGTACTTC. The gene calls are TRBV6-1 and TRBJ2-7; TRBD1 agrees at 7 bases. Germline trimming cut 2 bases from V and 3 bases from J; bases unmatched to any gene: 7. CDR1 is MNHNS, CDR2 SASEGT, per germline. The CDR3 is made up of 15 amino acids.

The chain combines TRBV7-9 with TRBJ1-1, with D possibly being TRBD1 (5 bases). The CDR3 loop spans 13 amino acids. Trimming took off 0 bases at V and 6 bases at J, with 8 bases between the two ends. Per the germline V gene, CDR1 is SEHNR and CDR2 is FQNEAQ (reference sequence). For the CDR3, the DNA is TGTGCCAGCAGCTTAGCGGGGGGTGCTGAAGCTTTCTTT. The encoded protein is CASSLAGGAEAFF.

This clonotype was seen ten or more times. This sequence joins TRBV6-1 and TRBJ2-7, with 10 bases lining up with TRBD2. The CDR3 is made up of 14 amino acids. V trimming: 5 bases; J trimming: 6 bases; junction bases outside the gene matches: 7. CDR1 and CDR2 (germline): MNHNS, SASEGT. CDR3 DNA sequence: TGTGCCAGCAGTCGAGCGGGGGGGCAGGTCGAGCAGTACTTC. It translates to CASSRAGGQVEQYF.

V gene TRBV4-2 combines with J gene TRBJ2-2; D may be TRBD2 (6 bases). This CDR3 is 15 amino acids long. The ends were cut back, 4 bases at V and 6 bases at J, with 15 bases in the middle. Germline CDR1 is LGHNA and CDR2 is YNFKEQ. The CDR3 spells CASSRPWGGAGELFF. CDR3 bases: TGTGCCAGCAGCCGCCCTTGGGGAGGTGCCGGGGAGCTGTTTTTT.

The rearrangement links TRBV7-9 to TRBJ2-4; 10 bases map to TRBD2. The CDR3 has 17 residues. V lost 3 bases, J lost 1 base, and 6 bases stayed unmatched. The germline V gene encodes CDR1 SEHNR and CDR2 FQNEAQ (reference sequence). The CDR3 DNA sequence: TGTGCCAGCAGCTTCCAAGCGGGGGGGCTGGCCAAAAACATTCAGTACTTC. Amino acid sequence: CASSFQAGGLAKNIQYF.

The table lists this clonotype with many counts. The CDR3 protein is CASSLGTGVGEQYF. CDR3 nucleotide sequence: TGTGCCAGCAGTTTAGGGACAGGGGTCGGGGAGCAGTACTTC. V gene TRBV12-3 or TRBV12-4 combines with J gene TRBJ2-7, with 9 nucleotides matching TRBD1. The CDR3 contains 14 residues. V was clipped by 1 base and J by 7 bases; unmatched bases: 5.

There are many counts of this clonotype. V usage is TRBV20-1 and J usage is TRBJ1-2, with 8 bases lining up with TRBD1. The CDR3 is made up of 14 amino acids. The junction had 14 bases not matched to a gene; V was cut back by 6 bases and J by 8 bases. The germline V gene has CDR1 DFQATT and CDR2 SNEGSKA (reference sequence). The CDR3 is CSAPRLSRGQGYTF. Written as DNA, the CDR3 is TGCAGTGCCCCGCGGTTAAGCAGGGGGCAAGGCTACACCTTC.

The chain couples TRBV3-1 to TRBJ1-1; no clear D. Looked up from germline, CDR1 is LGHDT and CDR2 is YNNKEL (reference sequence). The CDR3 is 13 residues long. Trimming cost V 2 bases and J 11 bases, with 15 bases left between them. The CDR3 here is CASSQLNWVDAFF. The CDR3 DNA reads TGTGCCAGCAGCCAACTCAATTGGGTTGATGCTTTCTTT.

This clonotype was counted at least ten times. V and J are TRBV10-2 and TRBJ1-1; D perhaps matches TRBD1 (5 bases). This CDR3 region has 12 residues. V lost 5 bases, J lost 5 bases, and 9 bases lay in between. From germline, CDR1 is WSHSY and CDR2 SAAADI. The CDR3 sequence: CASSFRQTEAFF. The CDR3 DNA reads as TGCGCCAGCAGTTTCCGACAGACTGAAGCTTTCTTT.

The table lists this clonotype with many counts. The rearrangement joins TRBV5-1 to TRBJ1-3; no reliable D call. Trimming left V 0 bases short and J 0 bases short, with 7 bases between. CDR1 and CDR2 (germline): SGHRS, YFSETQ. CDR3 size: 15 residues. This CDR3 is CASSLDTSSGNTIYF. The CDR3 DNA is TGCGCCAGCAGCTTGGACACCAGCTCTGGAAACACCATATATTTT.

Many counts were recorded for this clonotype. The chain has TRBV10-1 and TRBJ2-2, with D perhaps TRBD2 (6 bases). The CDR3 covers 17 residues. The germline V gene encodes CDR1 WNHNN and CDR2 SYGVQD (reference sequence). The V and J ends lost 4 bases and 5 bases respectively, with 20 bases between them. CDR3 residues: CASSARPTSTETGELFF. In DNA, the CDR3 is TGCGCCAGCAGTGCCCGACCCACTAGCACGGAAACCGGGGAGCTGTTTTTT.